Each of the 7 T cell receptor beta chains below was sequenced from the same sample in a study of prognosis after radiotherapy for stage I lung cancer. Genomic DNA was the source, and TCR beta CDR3 was amplified from it by two-round multiplex PCR. Primers specific to each TRBV and TRBJ gene were used in first-round PCR. One entry per CDR3 protein, called by TCRdb with MiXCR from the multiplex PCR reads. The table includes 12,000 or so distinct CDR3 sequences, around half detected once. This specimen was PBMCs, taken before or after stereotactic body radiation therapy (not recorded which). All receptors come from a donor of 50 years or more with non-small cell lung cancer.

CDR3 residues: CASSTTPGEGGNEQFF. CDR3 bases: TGTGCCAGCAGCACCACTCCGGGAGAGGGGGGCAATGAGCAGTTCTTC. This chain uses TRBV7-7 with TRBJ2-1, with D possibly called TRBD1 or TRBD2 (6 bases each). The germline V gene encodes CDR1 SSHAT and CDR2 FNYEAQ (reference sequence). Between the trimmed V and J ends, which lost 5 bases and 6 bases, there was a span of 20 bases. The CDR3 has 16 residues.

For this clonotype: Germline is not matched at one junction end, which may reflect a read error. The chain combines TRBV27 with TRBJ1-2, with D perhaps TRBD1 (5 bases). The CDR3 spans 15 residues. The germline V gene encodes CDR1 MNHEY and CDR2 SMNVEV (reference sequence). The CDR3 region is CASSSNTGATYGHTF. In DNA, the CDR3 is TGTGCCAGCAGTTCGAATACCGGGGCAACCTATGGCCACACCTTC.

This clonotype is termed medium-sized. The chain is built from TRBV7-9 and TRBJ2-1; a weak D match, TRBD2 (5 bases). Germline CDR1 reads SEHNR; CDR2 reads FQNEAQ (reference sequence). The V end was cut by 3 bases, the J end by 10 bases, with 10 bases between. CDR3 length: 12 residues. The CDR3 coding sequence is TGTGCCAGCAGCTTCGGGGAGCGGGAGCAGTTCTTC. Translating it yields CASSFGEREQFF. Using reference TRBV7-9 and TRBJ2-1 for the parts outside the CDR3, the full variable domain is DTGVSQNPRHKITKRGQNVTFRCDPISEHNRLYWYRQTLGQGPEFLTYFQNEAQLEKSRLLSDRFSAERPKGSFSTLEIQRTEQGDSAMYLCASSFGEREQFFGPGTRLTVL.

The chain carries TRBV27 and TRBJ2-1; 13 nucleotides match TRBD2. The CDR3 extends over 19 amino acids. CDR1 and CDR2 from the germline V gene are MNHEY and SMNVEV (reference sequence). Trimming at V came to 7 bases and at J to 2 bases, leaving 14 bases not matched to a gene. The CDR3 bases are TGTGCCAGCACCGAGAGAGATACTAGCGGGAGGGCCGCCTACAATGAGCAGTTCTTC. It encodes CASTERDTSGRAAYNEQFF.

This rearrangement joins TRBV6-5 to TRBJ1-5; possibly TRBD1 for D (6 bases). Deletions cut 4 bases from V and 0 bases from J, with 13 bases between. Germline V lookup: CDR1 MNHEY, CDR2 SVGAGI. The length of the CDR3 is 16 residues. CDR3 amino acids: CASSSGTPYSNQPQHF. CDR3 DNA sequence: TGTGCCAGCAGTTCTGGGACACCCTATAGCAATCAGCCCCAGCATTTT.

As to this clonotype: Since a much larger clone is just one base distant, this may be a read error. V gene TRBV9 combines with J gene TRBJ2-5, with D perhaps matching TRBD2 (6 bases). Germline loops: CDR1 SGDLS, CDR2 YYNGEE. The length of the CDR3 is 15 residues. V was trimmed by 1 base and J by 2 bases, leaving 12 bases between them. CDR3: CASSVPGRWQETQYF. The CDR3 DNA sequence: TGTGCCAGCAGCGTACCAGGGAGGTGGCAAGAGACCCAGTACTTC.

This clonotype occurred many times. A read error is possible here, since a much larger clone lies one base away. The chain uses TRBV19 and TRBJ2-1; 7 bases are shared with TRBD1. The CDR3 extends over 15 amino acids. Trimming removed 0 bases from V and 6 bases from J; junction bases left unmatched: 5. Germline-derived CDR1 and CDR2 are LNHDA and SQIVND (reference sequence). CDR3 nucleotides: TGTGCCAGTAGTATAGAAGACAGGGTGCCCAATGAGCAGTTCTTC. Amino acid sequence: CASSIEDRVPNEQFF. Variable domain in full (rest from reference TRBV19 and TRBJ2-1): DGGITQSPKYLFRKEGQNVTLSCEQNLNHDAMYWYRQDPGQGLRLIYYSQIVNDFQKGDIAEGYSVSREKKESFPLTVTSAQKNPTAFYLCASSIEDRVPNEQFFGPGTRLTVL.